The rows below give T cell receptor beta chains drawn from one sample of a study of blood T cell repertoires in COVID-19. The method was immunoSEQ multiplex PCR; TCRdb's version includes in-frame clones alone and lacks a portion of them. Of about 150,000 clones in the sample, nearly 85% were seen once. The material sequenced was peripheral blood. All receptors come from a human donor in a cohort sampled during active COVID-19. Both conserved end residues are part of each CDR3. A D gene is named only where the DNA matches it firmly. A row's size may be missing; if present it is once, few, many or a size class.

DNA | CDR3 | J | D | V | size
TGTGCCAGCGGGCCGAAAGGTCACCTGAATTCACCCCTCCACTTT | CASGPKGHLNSPLHF | TRBJ1-6 | - | TRBV6-5 | -
TGTGCCAGCAGCATCGACAGGAACAGCCGGGAGCTGTTTTTT | CASSIDRNSRELFF | TRBJ2-2 | - | TRBV7-3 | -
TGTGCCAGCAGTTCCCGACGCAGAAGTTTCGACTCCGAGCAGTACTTC | CASSSRRRSFDSEQYF | TRBJ2-7 | - | TRBV6-5 | -
TGTGCCAGCGGGGTGGGAGATCAGCCCCAGCATTTT | CASGVGDQPQHF | TRBJ1-5 | - | TRBV12-3/TRBV12-4 | -
TGCAGCGTTGACGGCAGGCGCCAGCGGGAGCGGGTAGAGACCCAGTACTTC | CSVDGRRQRERVETQYF | TRBJ2-5 | TRBD2 | TRBV29-1 | few
TGTGCCAGCAGTCTACCGGGGACTGGAAACACCATATATTTT | CASSLPGTGNTIYF | TRBJ1-3 | - | TRBV25-1 | -
TGTGCCAGCACGAGGGACAGACTCACAGATACGCAGTATTTT | CASTRDRLTDTQYF | TRBJ2-3 | TRBD1 | TRBV6-5 | -
TGTGCCAGCAGACCACGGGGGACCGGAAACACCATATATTTT | CASRPRGTGNTIYF | TRBJ1-3 | - | TRBV28 | -
TGTGCCAGCAGTGTACAGGGCGGCGGCAACACTGAAGCTTTCTTT | CASSVQGGGNTEAFF | TRBJ1-1 | - | TRBV2 | -
TGTGCCAGCCGGAGGGACGGACTAAACAATGAGCAGTTCTTC | CASRRDGLNNEQFF | TRBJ2-1 | - | TRBV6-5 | -
TGCGCCAGCAGCTGGGCGACGACGGGGTACCAAGAGACCCAGTACTTC | CASSWATTGYQETQYF | TRBJ2-5 | - | TRBV5-1 | -
TGTGCCAGCAGCAAGGACAGCATGAACACTGAAGCTTTCTTT | CASSKDSMNTEAFF | TRBJ1-1 | - | TRBV5-8 | -
TGCGCCAGCAGCTTGACAGGACAGTTGAACACTGAAGCTTTCTTT | CASSLTGQLNTEAFF | TRBJ1-1 | - | TRBV5-1 | -
TGTGCCAGCAGCCTACTAGCGGGAAAGTACAATGAGCAGTTCTTC | CASSLLAGKYNEQFF | TRBJ2-1 | TRBD2 | TRBV14 | -
TGTGCCAGTAGTAATCCCCCCATCGACAGGGGTTATGGCTACACCTTC | CASSNPPIDRGYGYTF | TRBJ1-2 | TRBD1 | TRBV19 | -
TGTGCCAGCAGCTTAGCTGCAGGGGCCCATCGAAGGAACACCGGGGAGCTGTTTTTT | CASSLAAGAHRRNTGELFF | TRBJ2-2 | - | TRBV7-2 | -
TGTGCCAGTAGGACGACAGGGGCCGCAGGTGGCTACACCTTC | CASRTTGAAGGYTF | TRBJ1-2 | TRBD1 | TRBV19 | -
TGTGCCATCACAGGGACAGACAATGAGCAGTTCTTC | CAITGTDNEQFF | TRBJ2-1 | TRBD1 | TRBV10-3 | few
TGTGCCAGCAGCCACCGGGGACTAGCGGGAGGGGCTGGGGCCAACGTCCTGACTTTC | CASSHRGLAGGAGANVLTF | TRBJ2-6 | TRBD2 | TRBV6-2/TRBV6-3 | -
TGCGCCAGCAGCTTGGCAGGGATCGATGGCTACACCTTC | CASSLAGIDGYTF | TRBJ1-2 | - | TRBV5-1 | -
- | CASSLWGEGATFF | TRBJ1-1 | - | TRBV12-3/TRBV12-4 | -
TGTGCCAGCAGTTCCGACAGTAATCGAGCTTTCTTT | CASSSDSNRAFF | TRBJ1-1 | - | TRBV28 | once
TGTGCCAGCAGCCTTCGGGGGGTTCAAGAGACCCAGTACTTC | CASSLRGVQETQYF | TRBJ2-5 | TRBD2 | TRBV14 | -
TGTGCCACCAGCAATGACAAGGCTAATGAAAAACTGTTTTTT | CATSNDKANEKLFF | TRBJ1-4 | - | TRBV15 | -
TGTGCCAGCAAGCGGGGGTCTTGGGAGACCCAGTACTTC | CASKRGSWETQYF | TRBJ2-5 | TRBD2 | TRBV18 | -
TGTGCCAGCAGCTTGGGGAGGGGTGTCGCCAACGTCCTGACTTTC | CASSLGRGVANVLTF | TRBJ2-6 | TRBD2 | TRBV11-1 | -
TGCGCCAGCAGCTTGGGGGGCAGGGCCCGCACTGAAGCTTTCTTT | CASSLGGRARTEAFF | TRBJ1-1 | - | TRBV5-1 | -
TGTGCCAGTAGTATCTTAGGGGGCCCGACCGGGGAGCTGTTTTTT | CASSILGGPTGELFF | TRBJ2-2 | TRBD1 | TRBV19 | -
TGTGCCAGCAGCTTTACAGGGGTTCGGACTGAAGCTTTCTTT | CASSFTGVRTEAFF | TRBJ1-1 | TRBD1 | TRBV5-4 | -
TGTGCCAGCAGCTTAATTCTTCGTGGGAGGGAAAACATTCAGTACTTC | CASSLILRGRENIQYF | TRBJ2-4 | TRBD2 | TRBV7-9 | few
TGTGCCACCAAAGGGGGTCGCTCTGGAAACACCATATATTTT | CATKGGRSGNTIYF | TRBJ1-3 | - | TRBV19 | -
TGTGCCAGCAGCTTAAGGGTTGTGCGGAATAACGAGCAGTACTTC | CASSLRVVRNNEQYF | TRBJ2-7 | - | TRBV7-3 | -
TGTGCCAGCTCGGGACACCGGACCGAGCAGTTCTTC | CASSGHRTEQFF | TRBJ2-1 | - | TRBV21-1 | -
TGTGCCAGCAGTTTATCGGGGAGTAATGGCTACACCTTC | CASSLSGSNGYTF | TRBJ1-2 | - | TRBV27 | -
TGTGCCAGCAGCTCGAACACAGGGGTTGTTGATGCTTTCTTT | CASSSNTGVVDAFF | TRBJ1-1 | TRBD1 | TRBV5-4 | -
TGTGCCAGCAGTTTGACCGGACGGGGGGATACGCAGTATTTT | CASSLTGRGDTQYF | TRBJ2-3 | - | TRBV7-3 | -
TGTGCCAGCAGCTTAGCGGCTAGCGGAGAGCAGTATTTT | CASSLAASGEQYF | TRBJ2-3 | TRBD2 | TRBV7-2 | -
TGTGCCAGCAGTGTTACTAGCGGGGGACCACCCGGGGAGCAGTTCTTC | CASSVTSGGPPGEQFF | TRBJ2-1 | TRBD2 | TRBV6-1 | -
TGTGCCAGCAGTCGGGGCTTTACTGAAGCTTTCTTT | CASSRGFTEAFF | TRBJ1-1 | - | TRBV6-6 | -
TGCGCCAGCAGCCGAGGGGAGGGGACTGAAAAACTGTTTTTT | CASSRGEGTEKLFF | TRBJ1-4 | - | TRBV4-1 | -
TGTGCCAGCAGTACAGTGACAGTCGGTGGCTACACCTTC | CASSTVTVGGYTF | TRBJ1-2 | - | TRBV6-2/TRBV6-3 | -
TGTGCCAGCAGTGATAGGTTTGGGACTGACAGCAATCAGCCCCAGCATTTT | CASSDRFGTDSNQPQHF | TRBJ1-5 | - | TRBV6-1 | -
TGTGCCAGCAGCTTTACCGCAGGGGACACTGAAGCTTTCTTT | CASSFTAGDTEAFF | TRBJ1-1 | - | TRBV7-3 | -
TGCGCCAGCAGCTTGGTGTCTCCCGCTTCGGGTTTCTTT | CASSLVSPASGFF | TRBJ1-1 | - | TRBV5-1 | -
TGTGCCAGCAACCTCCCGGGGGGAGACACTGAAGCTTTCTTT | CASNLPGGDTEAFF | TRBJ1-1 | - | TRBV7-9 | -
TGTGCCAGCAGCTCTCCCGCGACAGGATCTATGGACTTC | CASSSPATGSMDF | TRBJ2-4 | - | TRBV7-2 | -
TGTGCCAGCAGTTACGCTTGGACAGCGGTGCAAGAGACCCAGTACTTC | CASSYAWTAVQETQYF | TRBJ2-5 | - | TRBV6-2/TRBV6-3 | -
TGTGCCAGCCAGGGACTAGCGGGGACAGATACGCAGTATTTT | CASQGLAGTDTQYF | TRBJ2-3 | TRBD2 | TRBV7-9 | -
TGTGCCAGCAGGGAAACTTCAACCGACACAGATACGCAGTATTTT | CASRETSTDTDTQYF | TRBJ2-3 | - | TRBV2 | -
TGTGCCAGCAGTTACCGGGACAGGCCCCAGCATTTT | CASSYRDRPQHF | TRBJ1-5 | TRBD1 | TRBV3-1/TRBV3-2 | -
TGTGCCAGCAGCCAATCTGGCGGGGCCTACAATGAGCAGTTCTTC | CASSQSGGAYNEQFF | TRBJ2-1 | - | TRBV16 | -
TGTGCCACCAGCGACAGCTCCAACTATGGCTACACCTTC | CATSDSSNYGYTF | TRBJ1-2 | - | TRBV24-1 | -
TGTGCCAGCAGCGAGGACATTTCCTACAATGAGCAGTTCTTC | CASSEDISYNEQFF | TRBJ2-1 | - | TRBV5-4 | -